The T cell receptor (beta chain) described here comes from a study of CD8 T cells in ankylosing spondylitis. On this clonotype itself: Its target is unknown.

Points from the study as a whole: Seven or eight highly homologous variants formed a TCR beta motif that appeared characteristic of ankylosing spondylitis blood.

Germline V gene lookup returns CDR1 SGHRS and CDR2 YFSETQ. After removal of 3 bases from V and 5 bases from J, the junction contained 7 bases not matched to a gene. The CDR3 is 15 residues long. MiXCR was run by TCRdb on the 5' RACE reads, yielding one entry per CDR3 protein. Here the sample spans 250,000 to 350,000 distinct CDR3 sequences, 20% being singletons. This chain connects TRBV5-1 to TRBJ2-5, with 10 bases that match TRBD1. The origin of this receptor is a male donor with ankylosing spondylitis or in good health (not recorded which). Sequenced input: blood, either unsorted or a sorted T cell fraction (not recorded which). DNA for the CDR3: TGCGCCAGCAGCTGGACTCCGGGACAGGGGGAGACCCAGTACTTC. Its protein product is CASSWTPGQGETQYF.